Below are 21 T cell receptor beta chains sequenced from a single sample in a study of chemoradiotherapy in HPV16-positive cancers. Assay: immunoSEQ multiplex PCR; the TCRdb copy retains only in-frame clones and omits some. The table includes tens of thousands of clones, roughly 84% detected once. The sample here was blood, taken from a patient who underwent chemoradiotherapy. These receptors originate from a human donor with HPV-associated anogenital cancer.

CDR3 coding DNA: TGTGCCACATATAAAGGACTAGCGGGGGGGCGAGAGACCCAGTACTTC. Translating it yields CATYKGLAGGRETQYF. The rearrangement links TRBV5-6 to TRBJ2-5; 15 nucleotides align to TRBD2. Trimming cost V 9 bases and J 4 bases; bases outside gene matches: 10. From germline, CDR1 is SGHDT and CDR2 YYEEEE. The CDR3 contains 16 residues.

The gene calls are TRBV6-6 and TRBJ2-7; the D is unclear. Germline V gene data show CDR1 as MNHNY and CDR2 as SVGAGI (reference sequence). V dropped 0 bases and J dropped 6 bases, with 9 bases sitting between them. CDR3 length: 13 amino acids. This CDR3 reads CASSYSQAGEQYF. Here the CDR3 DNA reads TGTGCCAGCAGTTACTCGCAAGCTGGCGAGCAGTACTTC.

The chain uses TRBV5-8 and TRBJ2-2, with D maybe TRBD1 (5 bases). V was clipped by 1 base and J by 1 base, with 14 bases between them. The CDR3 extends over 17 amino acids. CDR1 and CDR2 (germline): SGHTS, YDEGEE. CDR3 sequence (DNA): TGTGCCAGCAGCTTGCAGAATTCAGGGATGAACACCGGGGAGCTGTTTTTT. Its protein is CASSLQNSGMNTGELFF.

This chain links TRBV27 with TRBJ1-5; D remains unclear. This CDR3 region has 12 residues. Germline values: CDR1 MNHEY, CDR2 SMNVEV (reference sequence). The V end was cut by 0 bases, the J end by 5 bases, with 2 bases between. The CDR3 nucleotides read TGTGCCAGCAGTTTATCAGATCAGCCCCAGCATTTT. This codes for CASSLSDQPQHF.

The chain recombines TRBV2 with TRBJ2-5; 8 positions agree with TRBD1. V dropped 7 bases and J dropped 2; count of bases not matched to a gene: 6. The V gene's germline CDR1 is SNHLY and CDR2 FYNNEI. This CDR3 has 14 residues. The CDR3 here is CASTQDRAQETQYF. CDR3 coding DNA: TGTGCCAGCACTCAGGACAGGGCGCAAGAGACCCAGTACTTC. Variable domain in full (rest from reference TRBV2 and TRBJ2-5): EPEVTQTPSHQVTQMGQEVILRCVPISNHLYFYWYRQILGQKVEFLVSFYNNEISEKSEIFDDQFSVERPDGSNFTLKIRSTKLEDSAMYFCASTQDRAQETQYFGPGTRLLVL.

The chain has TRBV4-2 and TRBJ2-1, with 8 bases fitting TRBD1. CDR1 and CDR2 (germline): LGHNA, YNFKEQ. V was pared by 0 bases and J by 6 bases, with 1 base of the junction left unmatched. There are 14 residues in the CDR3. This CDR3 reads CASSQEDRANEQFF. DNA of the CDR3: TGTGCCAGCAGCCAAGAGGACAGGGCCAATGAGCAGTTCTTC.

The V gene is TRBV6-6, the J gene TRBJ1-2, with TRBD1 matching 7 bases. CDR1 and CDR2 (germline): MNHNY, SVGAGI (reference sequence). J lost 7 bases, V lost 4 bases, and 6 bases had no gene match. The CDR3 covers 13 residues. The chain's CDR3 is CASSSTGIGGYTF. CDR3 DNA: TGTGCCAGCAGTTCGACAGGGATAGGTGGCTACACCTTC.

The chain recombines TRBV5-1 with TRBJ2-5; possibly TRBD1 or TRBD2 for D (5 bases each). V lost 1 base and J 1 base, leaving 14 bases between the germline ends. There are 16 residues in the CDR3. CDR1 is SGHRS, CDR2 YFSETQ, per germline. This CDR3 is CASSLKGYGAQETQYF. The CDR3 bases are TGCGCCAGCAGCTTGAAGGGCTACGGGGCCCAAGAGACCCAGTACTTC.

The chain joins TRBV5-5 to TRBJ1-5; tentative D call: TRBD1 (5 bases). CDR1 is SGHKS, CDR2 YYEKEE, per germline (reference sequence). Deletions cut 2 bases from V and 5 bases from J, with 11 bases between. The CDR3 length is 14 residues. The DNA for the CDR3 is TGTGCCAGCAGCTTTGACAGCGGTTATCAGCCCCAGCATTTT. Translation: CASSFDSGYQPQHF.

The rearrangement joins TRBV27 to TRBJ1-1; D is undetermined. Germline CDR1 and CDR2: MNHEY and SMNVEV (reference sequence). This CDR3 spans 14 amino acids. V was trimmed by 2 bases and J by 0 bases, leaving 7 bases between them. In nucleotides, the CDR3 is TGTGCCAGCAGTTTAAGAAGCTTGAACACTGAAGCTTTCTTT. It yields the protein CASSLRSLNTEAFF.

The V and J genes are TRBV6-4 and TRBJ1-6; weak D call: TRBD1 (5 bases). V was cut by 0 bases and J by 7 bases, with 10 bases left in between. This CDR3 has 15 amino acids. CDR1 MRHNA and CDR2 SNTAGT come from the germline V gene. The DNA for the CDR3 is TGTGCCAGCAGTGACTCTGGGGGGAAAAATTCACCCCTCCACTTT. Translated: CASSDSGGKNSPLHF.

This chain connects TRBV29-1 to TRBJ1-5, with a possible D match to TRBD1 (6 bases). The V gene lost 3 bases and the J gene lost 0 bases, with 9 bases spanning the gap. The CDR3 is 14 residues long. Per the germline V gene, CDR1 is SQVTM and CDR2 is ANQGSEA. The CDR3 coding sequence is TGCAGCGTTGAGACAGGAAATAGCAATCAGCCCCAGCATTTT. Translation gives CSVETGNSNQPQHF. The variable domain in full, with the rest retrieved from reference TRBV29-1 and TRBJ1-5, is SAVISQKPSRDICQRGTSLTIQCQVDSQVTMMFWYRQQPGQSLTLIATANQGSEATYESGFVIDKFPISRPNLTFSTLTVSNMSPEDSSIYLCSVETGNSNQPQHFGDGTRLSIL.

The CDR3 nucleotides read TGTGCCAGCAGTGTGCGGGACAGGGGGCCGAACACTGAAGCTTTCTTT. Its translation: CASSVRDRGPNTEAFF. V gene TRBV2 combines with J gene TRBJ1-1; 12 bases align to TRBD1. V lost 4 bases to trimming and J lost 1 base; unmatched junction nucleotides: 4. The CDR3 runs 16 residues. Germline V gene data show CDR1 as SNHLY and CDR2 as FYNNEI.

This clone was counted a single time. This rearrangement joins TRBV5-1 to TRBJ2-1, with D maybe TRBD2 (5 bases). The V end was cut by 2 bases, the J end by 12 bases, with 18 bases between. The CDR3 has 14 amino acids. Germline loops: CDR1 SGHRS, CDR2 YFSETQ. This CDR3 reads CASSFGRGGEGQFF. CDR3 bases: TGCGCCAGCAGCTTCGGCCGCGGAGGAGAGGGGCAGTTCTTC.

The chain carries TRBV6-6 and TRBJ2-1, with D tentatively TRBD1 or TRBD2 (5 bases each). With 0 bases removed from V and 5 bases from J, the gap between germline ends came to 14 bases. Germline lookup yields CDR1 MNHNY and CDR2 SVGAGI (reference sequence). The CDR3 runs 16 residues. CDR3 in DNA: TGTGCCAGCAGTTACTCAGGGACGCGCAGAGACAATGAGCAGTTCTTC. This gives the protein CASSYSGTRRDNEQFF.

The chain employs TRBV13 and TRBJ2-1; the match to TRBD2 covers 9 bases. Unmatched junction bases numbered 5, after V lost 2 bases and J lost 0 bases. CDR1 PRHDT and CDR2 FYEKMQ come from the germline V gene (reference sequence). The CDR3 extends over 17 amino acids. The CDR3 is CASSLTAGGSSYNEQFF. Here the CDR3 DNA reads TGTGCCAGCAGCTTAACGGCGGGGGGGAGCTCCTACAATGAGCAGTTCTTC.

This chain connects TRBV7-2 to TRBJ2-3, with 8 nucleotides matching TRBD2. The germline V gene encodes CDR1 SGHTA and CDR2 FQGNSA. The CDR3 runs to 14 residues. With V trimmed by 8 bases and J by 7 bases, 11 bases remained unmatched. CDR3 nucleotide sequence: TGTGCCAGCGGCCGGGGGGGGCAGATGTATACGCAGTATTTT. Its translation: CASGRGGQMYTQYF. The entire variable domain, with the rest obtained from reference TRBV7-2 and TRBJ2-3, is as follows: GAGVSQSPSNKVTEKGKDVELRCDPISGHTALYWYRQSLGQGLEFLIYFQGNSAPDKSGLPSDRFSAERTGGSVSTLTIQRTQQEDSAVYLCASGRGGQMYTQYFGPGTRLTVL.

J is TRBJ1-1 and V is TRBV6-1, with 9 bases that match TRBD1. With V trimmed by 5 bases and J by 2 bases, 6 bases remained unmatched. This CDR3 comprises 15 residues. Germline V gene lookup returns CDR1 MNHNS and CDR2 SASEGT. CDR3 DNA: TGTGCCAGCAGTCCTCCGGGACAGGGTAACACTGAAGCTTTCTTT. This codes for CASSPPGQGNTEAFF.

The chain uses TRBV14 and TRBJ1-4; D might be TRBD1 (5 bases). The V and J ends lost 1 base and 7 bases respectively, with 10 bases between them. The V gene's germline CDR1 is SGHDN and CDR2 FVKESK. The CDR3 sequence is 14 residues long. The CDR3 coding sequence is TGTGCCAGCAGCCAAGGGGGCGCGGGTGAAAAACTGTTTTTT. It is translated as CASSQGGAGEKLFF.

This clone was counted a few times. The rearrangement links TRBV7-2 to TRBJ2-3, with D perhaps TRBD1 or TRBD2 (6 bases each). In germline, CDR1 is SGHTA, CDR2 FQGNSA. Trimming left V 5 bases short and J 3 bases short, with 15 bases between. The CDR3 extends over 15 amino acids. CDR3 loop: CASSRAEGVTDTQYF. DNA for the CDR3: TGTGCCAGCAGCCGCGCGGAGGGGGTTACAGATACGCAGTATTTT.

This chain links TRBV5-1 with TRBJ2-3; D perhaps matches TRBD2 (5 bases). Per the germline V gene, CDR1 is SGHRS and CDR2 is YFSETQ. There are 14 residues in the CDR3. V was trimmed by 5 bases and J by 0 bases, leaving 10 bases between them. The CDR3 nucleotides are TGCGCCAGCAGTCTTGGACTGAGCACAGATACGCAGTATTTT. This translates into CASSLGLSTDTQYF.